A selection of T cell receptor beta chains follows, all from one sample in a study of shared clonotypes between healthy human individuals. TCRdb's copy holds only in-frame clones and misses some; the assay was immunoSEQ multiplex PCR. The sample contains around 1.5 million clones, approximately 98% of which appear only once. Specimen: naive CD4+ T cells sorted from blood. These receptor sequences come from a man younger than 40 in good health. The CDR3 runs from the conserved cysteine through the conserved F or W. The D gene is left open where the match is weak. Not every row has a clone size; where given, it reads once, few, many or a size class.

d_call	v_call	j_call	clone_size	cdr3_aa	cdr3_nt
TRBD2	TRBV5-1	TRBJ2-1	NA	CASSENGLAGNEQFF	TGCGCCAGCAGCGAGAACGGACTAGCGGGAAATGAGCAGTTCTTC
TRBD2	TRBV27	TRBJ2-7	NA	CASILAGDLYEQYF	TGTGCCAGCATTCTAGCGGGGGATCTCTACGAGCAGTACTTC
NA	TRBV5-6	TRBJ1-2	once	CASSLVRRATDYGYTF	TGTGCCAGCAGCTTGGTTCGGCGCGCAACGGACTATGGCTACACCTTC
TRBD1	TRBV30	TRBJ1-2	NA	CAWTGTGDLDGYTF	TGTGCCTGGACCGGGACAGGGGATCTCGATGGCTACACCTTC
TRBD1	TRBV7-2	TRBJ1-5	NA	CASSSGTAYSNQPQHF	TGTGCCAGCAGCTCCGGGACAGCATATAGCAATCAGCCCCAGCATTTT
NA	TRBV5-8	TRBJ1-2	once	CASSLGLGVEDYGYTF	TGTGCCAGCAGCTTGGGGTTGGGGGTGGAGGACTATGGCTACACCTTC
TRBD2	TRBV7-9	TRBJ2-2	NA	CASSSGTSGTGELFF	TGTGCCAGCAGCTCCGGGACTAGTGGCACCGGGGAGCTGTTTTTT
NA	TRBV18	TRBJ1-4	once	CASSPTPGEKLFF	TGTGCCAGCTCACCAACGCCGGGTGAAAAACTGTTTTTT
NA	TRBV5-1	TRBJ1-2	NA	CASSLDGSPSYTF	TGCGCCAGCAGCTTGGACGGCAGTCCGAGCTACACCTTC
TRBD1	TRBV7-6	TRBJ1-2	NA	CASSPDRGRGYTF	TGTGCCAGCAGCCCCGACAGGGGTCGCGGCTACACCTTC
NA	TRBV5-1	TRBJ2-1	once	CASSPGRISYNEQFF	TGCGCCAGCAGCCCTGGACGGATCTCCTACAATGAGCAGTTCTTC
NA	TRBV14	TRBJ2-1	once	CASSFSEGGQFF	TGTGCCAGCAGTTTTTCGGAGGGAGGGCAGTTCTTC
NA	TRBV5-4	TRBJ1-1	NA	CASSLASVNTEAFF	TGTGCCAGCAGCCTAGCGTCCGTCAACACTGAAGCTTTCTTT
NA	TRBV29-1	TRBJ1-1	NA	CSVYPATEAFF	TGCAGCGTATACCCAGCCACTGAAGCTTTCTTT
NA	TRBV9	TRBJ1-1	once	CASSVGQMNTEAFF	TGTGCCAGCAGCGTAGGACAGATGAACACTGAAGCTTTCTTT
TRBD2	TRBV19	TRBJ2-2	NA	CASSTTAGGNTGELFF	TGTGCCAGTAGCACCACAGCGGGAGGGAACACCGGGGAGCTGTTTTTT
TRBD2	TRBV9	TRBJ2-3	NA	CASSVGTSGRARDTQYF	TGTGCCAGCAGCGTAGGGACTAGCGGGAGGGCAAGAGATACGCAGTATTTT
NA	TRBV7-2	TRBJ2-3	NA	CASSTADTQYF	TGTGCCAGCAGCACCGCAGATACGCAGTATTTT
NA	TRBV6-6	TRBJ2-5	NA	CASVRGGQETQYF	TGTGCCAGCGTCAGGGGTGGACAAGAGACCCAGTACTTC
TRBD2	TRBV14	TRBJ2-2	NA	CASRIAGVSGELFF	TGTGCCAGCAGGATAGCGGGAGTCTCCGGGGAGCTGTTTTTT
NA	TRBV2	TRBJ2-7	NA	CASRPPPRGGYEQYF	TGTGCCAGCAGGCCCCCCCCTCGAGGCGGCTACGAGCAGTACTTC
TRBD1	TRBV4-1	TRBJ2-5	NA	CASSPGTGPPRETQYF	TGCGCCAGCAGCCCAGGGACAGGGCCCCCGCGAGAGACCCAGTACTTC
NA	TRBV5-1	TRBJ2-3	NA	CASSYLAPSSTDTQYF	TGCGCCAGCAGCTATCTGGCTCCCTCTAGCACAGATACGCAGTATTTT
NA	TRBV27	TRBJ2-7	NA	CASSPREVSSYEQYF	TGTGCCAGCAGTCCAAGGGAGGTTAGCTCCTACGAGCAGTACTTC
NA	TRBV7-2	TRBJ1-1	NA	CASSPGSMNTEAFF	TGTGCCAGCAGCCCGGGGTCCATGAACACTGAAGCTTTCTTT
NA	TRBV18	TRBJ2-7	NA	CASSTGTNYEQYF	TGTGCCAGCTCCACCGGGACCAACTACGAGCAGTACTTC
TRBD1	TRBV19	TRBJ1-5	once	CASSIYGTGGQPQHF	TGTGCCAGTAGTATCTACGGGACAGGGGGTCAGCCCCAGCATTTT
NA	TRBV18	TRBJ1-1	NA	CASSPLAVVYTEAFF	TGTGCCAGCTCACCACTAGCAGTGGTATACACTGAAGCTTTCTTT
TRBD2	TRBV29-1	TRBJ2-1	NA	CSVVSGRAFYNEQFF	TGCAGCGTTGTTTCCGGGAGGGCCTTCTACAATGAGCAGTTCTTC
NA	TRBV7-9	TRBJ2-1	NA	CASSLISQEQFF	TGTGCCAGCAGCTTAATATCCCAGGAGCAGTTCTTC
NA	TRBV27	TRBJ2-7	NA	CASRRRSGLSYEQYF	TGTGCCAGCAGACGGCGGTCGGGGTTGAGCTACGAGCAGTACTTC
NA	TRBV5-4	TRBJ1-5	NA	CASSKGSEGNQPQHF	TGTGCCAGCAGCAAAGGGTCAGAGGGCAATCAGCCCCAGCATTTT
TRBD2	TRBV4-1	TRBJ2-1	NA	CASIGLAGSQQFF	TGCGCCAGCATCGGACTAGCGGGATCACAGCAGTTCTTC
TRBD2	TRBV4-1	TRBJ2-7	NA	CASSQQASGRALYEQYF	TGCGCCAGCAGCCAACAAGCCAGCGGGAGGGCCCTCTACGAGCAGTACTTC
NA	TRBV19	TRBJ2-7	NA	CASSMSKQQGWSDEQYF	TGTGCCAGTAGTATGAGTAAGCAACAGGGTTGGTCCGACGAGCAGTACTTC
NA	TRBV10-3	TRBJ2-7	NA	CAISDPYYEQYF	TGTGCCATCAGTGACCCATACTACGAGCAGTACTTC
NA	TRBV5-4	TRBJ2-3	NA	CASSLFRSATDTQYF	TGTGCCAGCAGCTTGTTCCGGAGCGCCACAGATACGCAGTATTTT
NA	TRBV20-1	TRBJ1-1	NA	CSAGEVGEAFF	TGCAGTGCTGGGGAAGTAGGTGAAGCTTTCTTT
NA	TRBV5-1	TRBJ2-1	once	CASSLAGLPRDEQFF	TGCGCCAGCAGCTTGGCGGGACTCCCTAGGGATGAGCAGTTCTTC
NA	TRBV27	TRBJ2-3	once	CASSRVGTDTQYF	TGTGCCAGCAGCCGAGTGGGGACAGATACGCAGTATTTT
TRBD2	TRBV7-2	TRBJ2-1	NA	CASSLGRDPGYEQFF	TGTGCCAGCAGCCTGGGGAGGGACCCCGGGTATGAGCAGTTCTTC
NA	TRBV28	TRBJ1-1	NA	CASSKSLNTEAFF	TGTGCCAGCAGCAAAAGTTTGAACACTGAAGCTTTCTTT
TRBD1	TRBV16	TRBJ1-2	NA	CASSQSLQGARNGYTF	TGTGCCAGCAGCCAATCACTACAGGGGGCGCGGAATGGCTACACCTTC
NA	TRBV2	TRBJ2-1	NA	CASRAAVAYNEQFF	TGTGCCAGCAGGGCCGCGGTGGCCTACAATGAGCAGTTCTTC
NA	TRBV7-9	TRBJ2-1	NA	CASRARHSNEQFF	TGTGCCAGCAGGGCACGACACTCCAATGAGCAGTTCTTC
TRBD1	TRBV18	TRBJ1-5	NA	CASSHRDRVEGQPQHF	TGTGCCAGCTCACACCGGGACAGGGTGGAGGGTCAGCCCCAGCATTTT
NA	TRBV7-2	TRBJ2-1	NA	CASSRDRSSYNEQFF	TGTGCCAGCAGCCGGGACCGGAGCTCCTACAATGAGCAGTTCTTC
NA	TRBV9	TRBJ1-1	NA	CASSVGAAGATNTEAFF	TGTGCCAGCAGCGTAGGCGCCGCGGGGGCAACGAACACTGAAGCTTTCTTT
TRBD2	TRBV7-9	TRBJ2-7	NA	CASSLSSSGSYEQYF	TGTGCCAGCAGCTTAAGTTCTAGCGGCTCCTACGAGCAGTACTTC
NA	TRBV2	TRBJ2-7	NA	CASSGISYEQYF	TGTGCCAGTTCGGGGATCTCCTACGAGCAGTACTTC
TRBD1	TRBV9	TRBJ2-1	NA	CASSVQGDEQFF	TGTGCCAGCAGCGTCCAGGGGGATGAGCAGTTCTTC
TRBD1	TRBV28	TRBJ2-1	once	CASSFVTGAYEQFF	TGTGCCAGCAGTTTTGTGACAGGGGCCTATGAGCAGTTCTTC